This is a list of T cell receptor beta chains from one sample in a study of blood T cell repertoires in COVID-19. Repertoires were generated with immunoSEQ multiplex PCR, while TCRdb's copy carries only in-frame clones and drops some. The sample holds approximately 130,000 clones; more than 75% are singletons and the top ten take around 19%. The sequenced sample was peripheral blood. These receptors were taken from a woman in her forties or fifties who had recovered from COVID-19. Each CDR3 is given without its conserved first and last residue.

j_gene | len | v_gene | CDR3aa
TRBJ2-3 | 13 | TRBV6-5 | ASSYRGFRTDTQY
TRBJ2-7 | 13 | TRBV7-9 | ASSAQQGARGEQY
TRBJ1-1 | 12 | TRBV27 | ASYTGGWRTEAF
TRBJ2-1 | 12 | TRBV7-3 | ASSLIPSRYEQF
TRBJ1-5 | 11 | TRBV15 | ATSRVPSGPQH
TRBJ2-1 | 12 | TRBV5-1 | ASSRREAYNEQF
TRBJ1-1 | 11 | TRBV19 | ASSTTVDTEAF
TRBJ2-2 | 13 | TRBV15 | ATSRDLEDVGELF
TRBJ1-1 | 10 | TRBV2 | ASGYSWTEAF
TRBJ2-7 | 12 | TRBV5-4 | ASSFRSSWAEQY
TRBJ2-1 | 14 | TRBV5-1 | ASSSGGTLLDNEQF
TRBJ1-6 | 13 | TRBV5-1 | ASSSLSDSLAPLH
TRBJ1-4 | 14 | TRBV9 | ASSVEEGGLGEKLF
TRBJ2-4 | 17 | TRBV15 | ATSRAPSGGPLAKNIQY
TRBJ1-3 | 12 | TRBV6-5 | ASRKLASRNTIY
TRBJ1-2 | 14 | TRBV7-2 | ASSLEAVREVGGYT
TRBJ2-7 | 14 | TRBV4-2 | ASSQPGGGLAGEQY
TRBJ2-1 | 13 | TRBV9 | ASSPHVGGYNEQF
TRBJ2-5 | 11 | TRBV10-3 | AISESGVETQY
TRBJ2-5 | 14 | TRBV15 | ATSRGEGSWQETQY
TRBJ1-2 | 12 | TRBV29-1 | SVESQGEDWGYT
TRBJ2-7 | 11 | TRBV19 | ASSLPGHYEQY
TRBJ2-3 | 14 | TRBV7-2 | ASSLGSGPGTDTQY
TRBJ2-7 | 14 | TRBV3-1/TRBV3-2 | ASSRRYRDRAYEQY